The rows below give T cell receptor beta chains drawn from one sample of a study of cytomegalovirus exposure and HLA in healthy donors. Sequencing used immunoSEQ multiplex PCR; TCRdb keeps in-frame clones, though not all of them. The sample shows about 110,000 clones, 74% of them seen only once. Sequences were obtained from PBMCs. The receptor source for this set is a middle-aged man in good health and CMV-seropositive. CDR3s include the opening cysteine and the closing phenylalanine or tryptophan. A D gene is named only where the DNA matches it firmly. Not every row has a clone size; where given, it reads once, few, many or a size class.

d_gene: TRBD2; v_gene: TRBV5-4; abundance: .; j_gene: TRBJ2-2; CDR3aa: CASSLGIAGGPSNTGELFF; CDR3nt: TGTGCCAGCAGCCTCGGGATAGCGGGAGGGCCATCGAACACCGGGGAGCTGTTTTTT
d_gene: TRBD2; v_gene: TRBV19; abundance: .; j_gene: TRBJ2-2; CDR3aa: CASTPFSGSFTGELFF; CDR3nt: TGTGCCAGTACCCCTTTTAGCGGGAGTTTTACCGGGGAGCTGTTTTTT
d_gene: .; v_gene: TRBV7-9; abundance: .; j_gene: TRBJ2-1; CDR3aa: CASSLAPGAYNEQFF; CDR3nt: TGTGCCAGCAGCTTAGCCCCAGGCGCTTACAATGAGCAGTTCTTC
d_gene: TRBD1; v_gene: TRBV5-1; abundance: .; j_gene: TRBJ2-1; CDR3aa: CASSWGTGADPNNEQFF; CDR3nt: TGCGCCAGCAGCTGGGGGACAGGGGCCGACCCCAACAATGAGCAGTTCTTC
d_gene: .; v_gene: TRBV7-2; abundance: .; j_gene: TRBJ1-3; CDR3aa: CASSHWTAGNTIYF; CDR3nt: TGTGCCAGCAGCCACTGGACAGCAGGAAACACCATATATTTT
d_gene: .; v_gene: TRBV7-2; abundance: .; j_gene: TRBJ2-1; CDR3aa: CASSLAPGGDEQFF; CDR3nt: TGTGCCAGCAGCTTAGCGCCCGGGGGAGATGAGCAGTTCTTC
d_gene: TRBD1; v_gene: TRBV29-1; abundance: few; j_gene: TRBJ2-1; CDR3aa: CSVVGRGSSSYNEQFF; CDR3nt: TGCAGCGTTGTGGGCAGGGGGTCTAGCTCCTACAATGAGCAGTTCTTC
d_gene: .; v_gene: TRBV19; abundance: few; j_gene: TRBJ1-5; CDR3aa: CASSIRGGGQPQHF; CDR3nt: TGTGCCAGTAGTATACGCGGGGGCGGTCAGCCCCAGCATTTT
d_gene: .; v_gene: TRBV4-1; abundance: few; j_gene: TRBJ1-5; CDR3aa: CASSQESFQPQHF; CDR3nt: TGCGCCAGCAGCCAAGAATCCTTCCAGCCCCAGCATTTT
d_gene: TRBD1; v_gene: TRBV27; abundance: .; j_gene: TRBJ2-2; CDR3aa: CASRGGQGATGELFF; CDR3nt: TGTGCCAGCAGGGGGGGACAGGGGGCCACCGGGGAGCTGTTTTTT
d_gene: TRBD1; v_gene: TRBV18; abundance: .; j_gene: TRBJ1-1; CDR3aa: CASSAGQANTEAFF; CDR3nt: TGTGCCAGCTCAGCGGGACAGGCGAACACTGAAGCTTTCTTT
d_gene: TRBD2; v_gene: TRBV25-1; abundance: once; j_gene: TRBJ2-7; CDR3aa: CASSEAGVEQYF; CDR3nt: TGTGCCAGCAGTGAAGCGGGGGTCGAGCAGTACTTC
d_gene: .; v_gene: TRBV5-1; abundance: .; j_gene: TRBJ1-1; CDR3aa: CASSPQNMNTEAFF; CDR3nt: TGCGCCAGCAGCCCCCAGAATATGAACACTGAAGCTTTCTTT
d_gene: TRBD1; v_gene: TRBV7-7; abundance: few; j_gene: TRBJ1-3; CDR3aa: CASSLSDRVWSETIYF; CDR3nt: TGTGCCAGCAGCTTGTCTGACAGGGTCTGGAGTGAGACCATATATTTT
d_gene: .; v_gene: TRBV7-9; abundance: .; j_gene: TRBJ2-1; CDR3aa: CAARRETSYNEQFF; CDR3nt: TGTGCAGCCCGCCGGGAGACCTCCTACAATGAGCAGTTCTTC
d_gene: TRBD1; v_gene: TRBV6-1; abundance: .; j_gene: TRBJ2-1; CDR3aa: CASSTRQGVYGEQFF; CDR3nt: TGTGCCAGCAGTACTCGACAGGGGGTTTATGGTGAGCAGTTCTTC
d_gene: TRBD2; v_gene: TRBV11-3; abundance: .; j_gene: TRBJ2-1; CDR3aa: CASSLGRRSGGGDEQFF; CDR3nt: TGTGCCAGCAGCTTAGGGCGCAGGAGCGGCGGGGGGGATGAGCAGTTCTTC
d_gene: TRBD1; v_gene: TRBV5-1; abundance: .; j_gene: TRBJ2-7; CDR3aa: CASSPGTGRFEQYF; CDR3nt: TGCGCCAGCAGCCCCGGGACAGGGCGATTCGAGCAGTACTTC
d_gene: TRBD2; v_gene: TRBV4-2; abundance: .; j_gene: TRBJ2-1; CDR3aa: CASSRLAGTSGYNEQFF; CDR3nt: TGTGCCAGCAGCCGCCTCGCGGGGACTAGCGGCTACAATGAGCAGTTCTTC
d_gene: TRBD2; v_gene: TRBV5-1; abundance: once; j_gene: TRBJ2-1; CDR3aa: CASSFTSFSGRADNEQFF; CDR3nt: TGCGCCAGCAGCTTCACCTCATTTAGCGGGAGGGCCGACAATGAGCAGTTCTTC
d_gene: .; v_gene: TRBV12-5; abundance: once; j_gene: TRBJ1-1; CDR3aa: CASRGGISLNTEAFF; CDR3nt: TGTGCTAGCAGAGGGGGAATTTCTCTGAACACTGAAGCTTTCTTT
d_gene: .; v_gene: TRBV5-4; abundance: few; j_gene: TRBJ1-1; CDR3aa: CASSSRDSLGEAFF; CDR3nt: TGTGCCAGCAGCTCCCGGGACTCTCTGGGTGAAGCTTTCTTT
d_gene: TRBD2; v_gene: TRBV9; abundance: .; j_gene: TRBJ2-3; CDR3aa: CASSVVSSGGPAQYF; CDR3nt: TGTGCCAGCAGCGTAGTGTCTAGCGGGGGCCCCGCGCAGTATTTT
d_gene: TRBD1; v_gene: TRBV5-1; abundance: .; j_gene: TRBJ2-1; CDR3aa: CASSPPLGTGPYEQFF; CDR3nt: TGCGCCAGCAGCCCCCCCCTGGGGACAGGGCCCTATGAGCAGTTCTTC
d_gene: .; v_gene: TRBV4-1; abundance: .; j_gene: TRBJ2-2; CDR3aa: CASSQEGAQAGELFF; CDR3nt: TGCGCCAGCAGCCAAGAGGGGGCGCAGGCCGGGGAGCTGTTTTTT